The 27 T cell receptor beta chains listed next were all sequenced from one sample in a study of blood T cell repertoires in COVID-19. Produced via immunoSEQ multiplex PCR; TCRdb's table is partial and in-frame only. The data show about 74,000 clones, approximately 85% seen once. Sequencing was done on a sample of peripheral blood. The receptors here all came from a man between 45 and 60 years old with acute or convalescent COVID-19.

This clone has just one count. The genes are TRBV13 and TRBJ1-1; 8 positions match TRBD1. The length of the CDR3 is 15 residues. The germline gives CDR1 PRHDT, CDR2 FYEKMQ (reference sequence). Germline trimming cut 4 bases from V and 3 bases from J; bases unmatched to any gene: 7. This CDR3 reads CASSYLAQGDTEAFF. In DNA form, the CDR3 reads TGTGCCAGCAGCTACCTCGCACAGGGGGACACTGAAGCTTTCTTT.

The chain uses TRBV15 and TRBJ2-5, with TRBD2 as a possible D gene (7 bases). V dropped 5 bases and J dropped 9 bases, with 16 bases sitting between them. CDR3 length: 13 amino acids. The V gene's germline CDR1 is LNHNV and CDR2 YYDKDF (reference sequence). CDR3 nucleotide sequence: TGTGCCACCAGCTCTAGAGGGGGGGAGGCCCAGTACTTC. Translating it yields CATSSRGGEAQYF.

The rearrangement uses TRBV3-1 (or the pseudogene TRBV3-2) and TRBJ2-1; D is perhaps TRBD2 (7 bases). Trimming shortened V by 4 bases and J by 4 bases, and 14 bases separated the two germline ends. The CDR3 covers 15 residues. Germline V lookup: CDR1 LGHDT, CDR2 YNNKEL (reference sequence). The CDR3: CASSPPGGPYNEQFF. The CDR3, as DNA: TGTGCCAGCAGCCCCCCCGGGGGGCCTTACAATGAGCAGTTCTTC.

The chain recombines TRBV10-3 with TRBJ2-1, with TRBD2 matching over 9 bases. The junction had 11 bases not matched to a gene; V was cut back by 10 bases and J by 7 bases. Germline V gene lookup returns CDR1 ENHRY and CDR2 SYGVKD. The CDR3 totals 14 residues. The CDR3 region has the DNA TGTGCCACTAGCGGGGCCCCACCAAAAAATGAGCAGTTCTTC. Protein: CATSGAPPKNEQFF.

The chain couples TRBV5-6 to TRBJ2-3, with 13 bases identical to TRBD2. CDR3 length equals 15 residues. Trimming cost V 5 bases and J 4 bases; bases outside gene matches: 4. The germline CDR1 and CDR2 sequences are SGHDT and YYEEEE. CDR3 amino acids: CASRWGLAGSDTQYF. The CDR3, as DNA: TGTGCCAGCAGGTGGGGACTAGCGGGGTCAGATACGCAGTATTTT.

This sequence joins TRBV3-1 (or the pseudogene TRBV3-2) and TRBJ2-1, with 8 bases identical to TRBD2. This CDR3 is built from 19 residues. The germline CDR1 and CDR2 sequences are LGHDT and YNNKEL (reference sequence). Germline trimming cut 1 base from V and 1 base from J; bases unmatched to any gene: 12. The CDR3 is CASSQVPLLPGGSYNEQFF. CDR3 bases: TGTGCCAGCAGCCAAGTCCCACTTCTGCCGGGGGGGTCCTACAATGAGCAGTTCTTC.

The V gene is TRBV15, the J gene TRBJ2-7, with 10 nucleotides matching TRBD1. CDR1 LNHNV and CDR2 YYDKDF come from the germline V gene (reference sequence). V lost 3 bases, J lost 3 bases, and 8 bases stayed unmatched. The CDR3 has 16 residues. Written as DNA, the CDR3 is TGTGCCACCAGCAGTTCCTCCGGACAGGGGGGCTACGAGCAGTACGTC. Translating it yields CATSSSSGQGGYEQYV.

The chain employs TRBV19 and TRBJ2-6; D is unresolved. From germline, CDR1 is LNHDA and CDR2 SQIVND (reference sequence). V lost 1 base and J 2 bases, leaving 12 bases between the germline ends. The CDR3 covers 17 residues. CDR3 residues: CASSIVLRLTGANVLTF. DNA of the CDR3: TGTGCCAGTAGTATAGTCCTCAGGTTAACTGGGGCCAACGTCCTGACTTTC. The variable domain in full, with the rest retrieved from reference TRBV19 and TRBJ2-6, is DGGITQSPKYLFRKEGQNVTLSCEQNLNHDAMYWYRQDPGQGLRLIYYSQIVNDFQKGDIAEGYSVSREKKESFPLTVTSAQKNPTAFYLCASSIVLRLTGANVLTFGAGSRLTVL.

This clone has a handful of counts. The V call is TRBV7-9, the J call TRBJ2-7; D remains unclear. Trimming cost V 0 bases and J 2 bases, with 20 bases left between them. Looked up from germline, CDR1 is SEHNR and CDR2 is FQNEAQ (reference sequence). The length of the CDR3 is 18 residues. As DNA, the CDR3 is TGTGCCAGCAGCTTAGCGGGTAGCTTGGAATCGACCCCCTACGAGCAGTACTTC. It translates to CASSLAGSLESTPYEQYF.

V is TRBV11-2 and J is TRBJ1-1; 9 bases line up with TRBD1. The CDR3 loop spans 17 amino acids. V gave up 5 bases and J gave up 4 bases; unmatched junction bases: 14. Germline loops: CDR1 SGHAT, CDR2 FQNNGV. This CDR3 reads CASSRWGDRESVTEAFF. In DNA form, the CDR3 reads TGTGCCAGCAGCCGGTGGGGGGACAGGGAAAGCGTCACTGAAGCTTTCTTT.

V gene TRBV27 combines with J gene TRBJ1-6, with D perhaps TRBD1 (5 bases). Germline CDR1 reads MNHEY; CDR2 reads SMNVEV (reference sequence). The CDR3 covers 18 residues. Trimming removed 5 bases at V and 8 bases at J, with 25 bases between. In DNA form, the CDR3 reads TGTGCCAGCAGTCCCCGCGTGGGCAGGGCGGATAAGGATTCACCCCTCCACTTT. Its translation is CASSPRVGRADKDSPLHF.

V and J are TRBV5-1 and TRBJ1-6; D is possibly TRBD1 (6 bases). The V gene's germline CDR1 is SGHRS and CDR2 YFSETQ. The V end was cut by 3 bases, the J end by 8 bases, with 15 bases between. This CDR3 contains 15 residues. Here the CDR3 DNA reads TGCGCCAGCAGCTACTCGACAGGCGAAGATTCACCCCTCCACTTT. Translation gives CASSYSTGEDSPLHF. The variable domain in full, with the rest retrieved from reference TRBV5-1 and TRBJ1-6, is KAGVTQTPRYLIKTRGQQVTLSCSPISGHRSVSWYQQTPGQGLQFLFEYFSETQRNKGNFPGRFSGRQFSNSRSEMNVSTLELGDSALYLCASSYSTGEDSPLHFGNGTRLTVT.

The chain is built from TRBV7-2 and TRBJ2-5; D is undetermined. Per germline, CDR1 SGHTA and CDR2 FQGNSA. Trimming pared 3 bases from V and 0 bases from J, leaving 8 bases between. The CDR3 sequence is 14 residues long. The CDR3 region is CASSLGEHQETQYF. The CDR3 nucleotides read TGTGCCAGCAGCTTGGGCGAGCACCAAGAGACCCAGTACTTC.

A single count supports this clone. This sequence joins TRBV4-1 and TRBJ1-6, with no clear D. The CDR3 runs 15 residues. Germline-derived CDR1 and CDR2 are MGHRA and YSYEKL. Trimming took off 0 bases at V and 6 bases at J, with 9 bases between the two ends. CDR3 sequence: CASSQDVRSNSPLHF. Written as DNA, the CDR3 is TGCGCCAGCAGCCAAGATGTACGGAGTAATTCACCCCTCCACTTT.

The chain is built from TRBV5-3 and TRBJ2-7; 8 positions agree with TRBD2. TRBV5-3 is classed as an ORF, of uncertain function. CDR3 length: 15 amino acids. The trim removed 5 bases at V and 2 bases at J, leaving 9 bases unmatched. The CDR3 DNA reads as TGTGCCAGAAGTAACCCGGGACTAGGGGCCTACGAGCAGTACGTC. Translating gives CARSNPGLGAYEQYV.

In its sample, this clone was seen once. J is TRBJ2-5 and V is TRBV5-4, with D tentatively TRBD2 (6 bases). V dropped 0 bases and J dropped 7 bases, with 19 bases sitting between them. The CDR3 has 16 residues. In germline, CDR1 is SGHNT, CDR2 YYREEE (reference sequence). This chain's CDR3 is CASSLDPSAVSGTQYF. The CDR3 DNA is TGTGCCAGCAGCTTGGATCCTAGCGCGGTCTCCGGGACCCAGTACTTC.

This clone was recorded once. The chain is built from TRBV6-5 and TRBJ2-7, with unresolved D. CDR3 length: 11 residues. Germline V lookup: CDR1 MNHEY, CDR2 SVGAGI. Trimming pared 6 bases from V and 7 bases from J, leaving 10 bases between. The chain's CDR3 is CASRVGTEQYF. The CDR3 bases are TGTGCCAGCAGGGTCGGTACGGAGCAGTACTTC.

The chain links TRBV2 to TRBJ2-1, with TRBD2 as a possible D gene (6 bases). There are 19 residues in the CDR3. In germline, CDR1 is SNHLY, CDR2 FYNNEI. V was cut by 3 bases and J by 6 bases, with 27 bases left in between. DNA of the CDR3: TGTGCCAGCAGTGAGGCTGACTCCACACGGACTACTGGCGGCAATGAGCAGTTCTTC. Its translation: CASSEADSTRTTGGNEQFF.

The gene calls are TRBV7-2 and TRBJ1-1, with D tentatively TRBD1 (5 bases). The V gene lost 3 bases and the J gene lost 5 bases, with 13 bases spanning the gap. This CDR3 has 14 amino acids. Per germline, CDR1 SGHTA and CDR2 FQGNSA. The CDR3 coding sequence is TGTGCCAGCAGCTTTCCCGGGGGGGGGACTGAAGCTTTCTTT. Translation gives CASSFPGGGTEAFF.

This chain connects TRBV5-4 to TRBJ1-2, with D uncertain. Germline CDR1 and CDR2: SGHNT and YYREEE (reference sequence). This CDR3 comprises 15 residues. Trimming pared 4 bases from V and 6 bases from J, leaving 19 bases between. The CDR3 sequence: CASSPWAERNDGYTF. CDR3 DNA sequence: TGTGCCAGCAGCCCATGGGCTGAAAGGAACGATGGCTACACCTTC.

The chain has TRBV24-1 and TRBJ2-5, with 14 bases fitting TRBD2. J lost 2 bases, V lost 3 bases, and 13 bases had no gene match. The CDR3 has 20 residues. Germline values: CDR1 KGHDR, CDR2 SFDVKD. CDR3 bases: TGTGCCACCAGTGATCCCCTCCCCGGGACTAGCGGGGGTTCGCAAGAGACCCAGTACTTC. Translating gives CATSDPLPGTSGGSQETQYF.

This chain uses TRBV6-5 with TRBJ1-1; D gene ambiguous. The V end lost 7 bases, the J end lost 7 bases, and 13 bases lay between the germline ends. From germline, CDR1 is MNHEY and CDR2 SVGAGI. This CDR3 is built from 12 residues. The CDR3 DNA sequence: TGTGCCAGCACCGAGGGCAGTCGTGAAGCTTTCTTT. This encodes CASTEGSREAFF.

The chain is built from TRBV10-1 and TRBJ2-3, with a tentative D call TRBD2 (5 bases). V lost 7 bases, J lost 4 bases, and 12 bases lay in between. Germline V gene sequence: CDR1 WNHNN, CDR2 SYGVQD (reference sequence). The CDR3 extends over 13 amino acids. CDR3: CASKDSEADTQYF. Written as DNA, the CDR3 is TGCGCCAGCAAAGATAGCGAGGCAGATACGCAGTATTTT.

The V call is TRBV15, the J call TRBJ2-5, with D perhaps TRBD1 (6 bases). From germline, CDR1 is LNHNV and CDR2 YYDKDF (reference sequence). V gave up 1 base and J gave up 5 bases, with 14 bases separating them. This CDR3 is built from 15 residues. This chain's CDR3 is CATSRGRRTEETQYF. CDR3 sequence (DNA): TGTGCCACCAGCAGAGGTAGGCGGACAGAGGAGACCCAGTACTTC.

This clone was observed a single time. The chain is built from TRBV3-1 (or the pseudogene TRBV3-2) and TRBJ1-6; 9 bases agree with TRBD1. The CDR3 is 16 amino acids. CDR1 and CDR2 from the germline V gene are LGHDT and YNNKEL (reference sequence). J lost 10 bases, V lost 0 bases, and 7 bases had no gene match. The CDR3 DNA follows: TGTGCCAGCAGCCAAGAGTGGCCGGGACAGGGATCACCCCTCCACTTT. Translation gives CASSQEWPGQGSPLHF.

The chain links TRBV7-6 to TRBJ1-4; 9 nucleotides align to TRBD1. CDR1 and CDR2 (germline): SGHVS, FNYEAQ. Trimming at V came to 5 bases and at J to 6 bases, leaving 7 bases not matched to a gene. This CDR3 comprises 15 residues. The CDR3: CASSPDRGIDEKLFF. Written as DNA, the CDR3 is TGTGCCAGCAGCCCGGACAGGGGAATCGATGAAAAACTGTTTTTT.

V and J are TRBV6-4 and TRBJ2-2, with unresolved D. The CDR3 is 14 amino acids. Trimming left V 2 bases short and J 8 bases short, with 12 bases between. Germline V gene data show CDR1 as MRHNA and CDR2 as SNTAGT. CDR3 sequence (DNA): TGTGCCAGCAGTGACAACGGGTTCGGTGGGGAGCTGTTTTTT. Its protein product is CASSDNGFGGELFF.